These T cell receptor beta chains were read from a single sample in a study of blood T cell repertoires in COVID-19. This table comes from immunoSEQ multiplex PCR, and its TCRdb copy is limited to in-frame clones, with some not included. The top ten clones hold over 2% of a sample with roughly 120,000 clones, less than 90% of them seen once. Sequencing was performed on peripheral blood. The source is a young man with acute or convalescent COVID-19. CDR3s leave out the opening cysteine and the closing phenylalanine or tryptophan. Rows give clone size only sometimes, using once, few, many, or a class for an expanded clone.

>.|TRBJ1-5|TRBV7-9
ASSRTGAEDYSNQPQH
>once|TRBJ1-1|TRBV6-1
ASSEDRNTEAF
>once|TRBJ1-2|TRBV7-2
ASSLLPPGQSPRGYGYT
>few|TRBJ2-5|TRBV15
ATGAAFQETQY
>.|TRBJ2-5|TRBV5-1
ASSPSQGQETQY
>.|TRBJ1-5|TRBV9
ASSDHEGYQPQH
>once|TRBJ2-3|TRBV9
ASSGGSRGPAVTDTQY
>.|TRBJ2-1|TRBV5-6
ASSSLAGVASYNEQF
>.|TRBJ1-2|TRBV18
ASSPTGRYREDYGYT
>.|TRBJ1-2|TRBV25-1
ASSEGTDYGYT
>.|TRBJ2-1|TRBV12-3/TRBV12-4
ASLSGGTNEQF
>few|TRBJ2-3|TRBV7-3
ASSLLPGGPGDTQY
>.|TRBJ2-3|TRBV11-1
ASSGGSIDTQY
>few|TRBJ2-1|TRBV6-4
ASSQGLADYNEQF
>few|TRBJ2-5|TRBV7-9
ASSLGGGGETQY
>.|TRBJ2-1|TRBV5-4
ASSFQLAGANEQF
>.|TRBJ1-2|TRBV6-5
ASSLRTGPGHGYT
>few|TRBJ1-4|TRBV29-1
SVAPGTTNEKLF
>.|TRBJ1-2|TRBV3-1/TRBV3-2
ASRRQDGSDYGYT
>once|TRBJ2-2|TRBV7-8
ASSLVGGTSGELF
>.|TRBJ1-3|TRBV9
ASSSGQHSGNTIY
>.|TRBJ2-1|TRBV10-2
ASSSAESYNEQF
>.|TRBJ1-2|TRBV19
ASSIADRNYGYT
>.|TRBJ2-2|TRBV6-2/TRBV6-3
ASSPAGGVHGELF
>.|TRBJ1-2|TRBV19
ASSIRPGYGYT
>.|TRBJ1-2|TRBV28
ASNRDRVTSSYT
>.|TRBJ2-5|TRBV19
ASSTSPGLETQY
>.|TRBJ1-1|TRBV6-1
ASSESWGGSNTEAF